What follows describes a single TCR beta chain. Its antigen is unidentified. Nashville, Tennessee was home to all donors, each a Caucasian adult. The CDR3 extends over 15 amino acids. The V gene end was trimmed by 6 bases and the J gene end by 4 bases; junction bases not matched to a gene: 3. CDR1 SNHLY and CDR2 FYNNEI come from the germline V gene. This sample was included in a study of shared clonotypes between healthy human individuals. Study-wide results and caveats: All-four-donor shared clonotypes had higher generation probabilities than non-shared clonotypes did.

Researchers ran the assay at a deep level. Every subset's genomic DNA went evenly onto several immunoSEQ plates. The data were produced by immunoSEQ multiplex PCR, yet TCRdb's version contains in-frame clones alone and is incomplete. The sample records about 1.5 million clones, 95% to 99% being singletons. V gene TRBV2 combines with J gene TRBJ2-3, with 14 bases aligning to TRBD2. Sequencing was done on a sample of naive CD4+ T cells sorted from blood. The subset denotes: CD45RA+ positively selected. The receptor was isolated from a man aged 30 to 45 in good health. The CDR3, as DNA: TGTGCCAGCAGCCGGGGACTAGCGGGGGCAGATACGCAGTATTTT. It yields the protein CASSRGLAGADTQYF.